What follows are 20 T cell receptor beta chains derived from one specimen sequenced in a study of tumor and adjacent non-tumor tissue in lung cancer. The template was RNA from unsorted bulk tissue. The normal lung tissue was taken more than 3 cm from the tumor edge. TCRbeta libraries were built with three rounds of nested PCR, modified from ARM-PCR. One entry per CDR3 protein, called by TCRdb with MiXCR from the multiplex PCR reads. This table holds around 74,000 distinct CDR3 sequences, approximately 68% found once. The sequenced sample consisted of distant non-tumor lung tissue. These receptors all come from a woman in her forties or fifties with non-small cell lung cancer.

A single count supports this clonotype. A much larger clone lies one base from this, so it may be a read error. The chain has TRBV7-8 and TRBJ1-6, with D perhaps TRBD1 (5 bases). Trimming took 9 bases from V and 6 from J, leaving 12 bases between them. Germline V gene sequence: CDR1 SGHVS, CDR2 FQNEAQ. The CDR3 consists of 13 residues. The CDR3 protein is CASGHDRNSPLHF. In DNA, the CDR3 is TGTGCCAGTGGACACGATCGTAATTCACCCCTCCACTTT.

On this clonotype: This clone may be a read error of a much larger clone one base away. This chain uses TRBV6-2 or TRBV6-3 with TRBJ2-1; TRBD2 is a possible D gene (6 bases). The CDR3 is 14 amino acids. CDR1 MNHEY and CDR2 SVGEGT come from the germline V gene. In DNA form, the CDR3 reads TGTGCCAGCACTAGCCGGGACTTCTACAATAAGCAGTTCTTC. Protein: CASTSRDFYNKQFF.

This chain joins TRBV28 and TRBJ1-2, with a weak D call TRBD1 (6 bases). The germline CDR1 and CDR2 sequences are MDHEN and SYDVKM. Deletions cut 6 bases from V and 6 bases from J, with 14 bases between. The CDR3 spans 13 residues. The CDR3 here is CASRRDTGNGYTF. The CDR3 nucleotides read TGTGCCAGCAGAAGAGATACAGGGAATGGCTACACCTTC.

Worth noting for this clonotype: An end of the junction does not agree with germline; a read error may underlie this. V gene TRBV29-1 combines with J gene TRBJ2-3; tentatively, D is TRBD2 (5 bases). Germline values: CDR1 SQVTM, CDR2 ANQGSEA. The CDR3 length is 15 residues. This CDR3 is CSVEGISEKIDTQYF. CDR3 sequence (DNA): TGCAGCGTTGAAGGAATTAGCGAGAAGATAGATACGCAATATTTT.

Notes on this clonotype: A read error may produce the germline difference seen at one junction end. The chain employs TRBV6-2 or TRBV6-3 and TRBJ2-7; perhaps TRBD2 as D (6 bases). Germline assignment: CDR1 MNHEY and CDR2 SVGEGT. The CDR3 extends over 16 amino acids. The DNA for the CDR3 is TGTGCCAGCAGTCTCTTTCTAGCGAAAGGCTCCTACGAGCAATACTTC. It codes for CASSLFLAKGSYEQYF.

The table lists this clonotype with a few counts. A clone one base away is much larger, so this may be a read error. The rearrangement joins TRBV6-5 to TRBJ2-7; D gene unclear. V lost 7 bases and J 2 bases, leaving 18 bases between the germline ends. The CDR3 has 15 amino acids. Per germline, CDR1 MNHEY and CDR2 SVGAGI. The CDR3 region is CASTPFQTSTYEQYF. CDR3 DNA: TGTGCCAGCACCCCTTTCCAGACATCGACCTACGAGCAGTACTTC.

J is TRBJ2-1 and V is TRBV12-3 or TRBV12-4; D is possibly TRBD1 (6 bases). The CDR3 is made up of 13 amino acids. CDR3 coding DNA: TGTGCAGGCAGTTTTCAGGGGAGTAATGAGCAGTTCTTC. Translating gives CAGSFQGSNEQFF.

A note on this clonotype: A much larger clone sits a single nucleotide away, making a read error possible. The rearrangement links TRBV20-1 to TRBJ1-1; 7 bases are a match to TRBD1. This CDR3 comprises 14 residues. Germline CDR1 DFQATT, CDR2 SNEGSKA (reference sequence). Here the CDR3 DNA reads TGCAGTACTAGTAGGGGACAGAGGAACACTGAAGCTTTCTTT. Residues: CSTSRGQRNTEAFF.

Of note for this clonotype: This could be a read error, since a much larger clone is one nucleotide away. The V and J genes are TRBV28 and TRBJ1-5, with 11 positions matching TRBD1. CDR1 MDHEN and CDR2 SYDVKM come from the germline V gene. The trim removed 2 bases at V and 6 bases at J, leaving 12 bases unmatched. The CDR3 loop spans 18 amino acids. This CDR3 is CASSLRLDRGRWVQPQHF. For the CDR3, the DNA is TGTGCCAGCAGTTTACGCCTGGACAGGGGGCGTTGGGTTCAGCCCCAGCATTTT.

The chain uses TRBV6-5 and TRBJ2-7; D is uncertain. The CDR3 is made up of 13 amino acids. The V and J ends lost 7 bases and 1 base respectively, with 11 bases between them. Germline lookup yields CDR1 MNHEY and CDR2 SVGAGI. The CDR3 sequence is CASTPSSSYEQYF. The CDR3 nucleotides read TGTGCCAGCACCCCGTCATCTTCCTACGAGCAGTACTTC.

A remark on this clonotype: An end of the junction does not agree with germline; a read error may underlie this. The rearrangement links TRBV20-1 to TRBJ1-1, with D possibly matching TRBD1 (6 bases). The V gene's germline CDR1 is DFQATT and CDR2 SNEGSKA (reference sequence). This CDR3 spans 13 amino acids. The CDR3 spells CSVSTGRGTEAFF. The CDR3, as DNA: TGCAGTGTTTCGACAGGAAGGGGCACTGAAGCGTTCTTT.

Note on this clonotype: Here the CDR3 omits its conserved ending phenylalanine or tryptophan, so a read error is the likely source. This chain connects TRBV11-2 to TRBJ2-5; tentative D call: TRBD2 (5 bases). Per the germline V gene, CDR1 is SGHAT and CDR2 is FQNNGV. The CDR3 loop spans 13 amino acids. The CDR3, as DNA: TGTGCAAGCAGGATCGGGGTTAAAGAGACCCAGTACCTC. Protein sequence: CASRIGVKETQYL.

In its sample, this clonotype was seen many times. The rearrangement uses TRBV29-1 and TRBJ2-2, with TRBD2 as a possible D gene (5 bases). The germline V and J ends were trimmed by 5 bases and 6 bases, with 10 bases remaining between them. The CDR3 runs 12 residues. The germline V gene encodes CDR1 SQVTM and CDR2 ANQGSEA. CDR3 amino acids: CSVTSDAGELFF. DNA for the CDR3: TGCAGCGTTACTAGTGACGCCGGGGAGCTGTTTTTT.

Regarding this clonotype: An end of the junction does not agree with germline; a read error may underlie this. This chain connects TRBV29-1 to TRBJ2-7, with D possibly being TRBD2 (5 bases). This CDR3 is 13 amino acids long. Germline-derived CDR1 and CDR2 are SQVTM and ANQGSEA. CDR3 DNA sequence: TGTAGCGTTTCCAGTATGGGGTCCTACGAGCAGTACTTC. Its protein is CSVSSMGSYEQYF.

On this clonotype itself: The germline gene is not matched at one end of the junction; a read error may be the cause. The V call is TRBV11-2, the J call TRBJ2-1; 12 nucleotides align to TRBD2. CDR1 and CDR2 (germline): SGHAT, FQNNGV. The CDR3 loop spans 16 amino acids. Here the CDR3 DNA reads TGTGCCAGCAACTTATCCCTAGCGGGAGGGGGGAATGAGCAGTTCTTC. Translated, it gives CASNLSLAGGGNEQFF.

The V call is TRBV11-3, the J call TRBJ2-1, with D maybe TRBD1 (5 bases). V lost 7 bases, J lost 5 bases, and 21 bases lay in between. The CDR3 is made up of 16 amino acids. Germline loops: CDR1 SGHNT, CDR2 YENEEA. The CDR3 here is CASNRQFRGHDNEQFF. The CDR3 DNA is TGTGCCAGCAACCGACAATTTAGGGGCCATGACAATGAGCAGTTCTTC. Drawing the rest from reference TRBV11-3 and TRBJ2-1, the complete variable domain is EAGVVQSPRYKIIEKKQPVAFWCNPISGHNTLYWYLQNLGQGPELLIRYENEEAVDDSQLPKDRFSAERLKGVDSTLKIQPAELGDSAVYLCASNRQFRGHDNEQFFGPGTRLTVL.

The chain uses TRBV20-1 and TRBJ1-3; unclear D gene. The CDR3 contains 13 residues. V was cut by 6 bases and J by 5 bases, with 14 bases left in between. The germline V gene encodes CDR1 DFQATT and CDR2 SNEGSKA (reference sequence). The DNA of the CDR3 is TGCAGTGCCCTATCTGGCGGGAGAAACACCATATATTTT. Translation gives CSALSGGRNTIYF.

About this clonotype: A much larger clone sits a single nucleotide away, making a read error possible. The gene calls are TRBV20-1 and TRBJ2-7; either TRBD1 or TRBD2 may supply D (5 bases each). Germline V gives CDR1 DFQATT, CDR2 SNEGSKA (reference sequence). The length of the CDR3 is 12 residues. For the CDR3, the DNA is TGCAGTGCCACCGGGACCCTTGGAGAGCGGTACTTC. Its protein is CSATGTLGERYF.

For this clonotype: Given a much more abundant clone one base away, this may be a read error. CDR3 sequence: CASQSLAGATYKQYF. In nucleotides, the CDR3 is TGTGCCAGCCAAAGCCTAGCGGGAGCGACCTACAAGCAGTACTTC. The chain employs TRBV28 and TRBJ2-7, with 10 bases aligning to TRBD2. This CDR3 spans 15 amino acids. Germline values: CDR1 MDHEN, CDR2 SYDVKM.

A remark on this clonotype: A read error may produce the germline difference seen at one junction end. The chain is built from TRBV11-2 and TRBJ2-7; 7 positions match TRBD2. The length of the CDR3 is 14 residues. Per germline, CDR1 SGHAT and CDR2 FQNNGV. The CDR3 coding sequence is TGTGCCAGCAGCTTACTGCAGGGAGGGTACGAGCATTACTTC. It encodes CASSLLQGGYEHYF.